The 28 T cell receptor beta chains below were found in one sample sequenced in a study of CD8+CD57+ T cells in acquired aplastic anemia. Profiling of TCR beta VDJ combinations and CDR3 sequences used genomic DNA as template. MiXCR, run by TCRdb on the reads, gives a single entry per CDR3 protein. The sample lists some 150,000 distinct CDR3 sequences, roughly 49% occurring once. All sequencing subjects had displayed CD8+CD57+ cell expansion on flow cytometry. The sample was sorted CD4+, CD8+, or CD8+CD57+ T cells (not recorded which) from PBMCs. The receptors come from a human donor with aplastic anemia.

The chain employs TRBV29-1 and TRBJ1-5; D is uncertain. The CDR3 runs to 17 residues. CDR1 is SQVTM, CDR2 ANQGSEA, per germline. V lost 5 bases, J lost 0 bases, and 20 bases lay in between. The CDR3 DNA sequence: TGCAGCGTTTCCGAATCGACCGTCCACTATAGCAATCAGCCCCAGCATTTT. Residues: CSVSESTVHYSNQPQHF.

This clonotype occurred a few times. The chain recombines TRBV4-2 with TRBJ1-3, with TRBD1 matching 8 bases. The CDR3 extends over 17 amino acids. Germline loops: CDR1 LGHNA, CDR2 YNFKEQ. With 4 bases clipped from V and 1 base from J, the junction kept 9 bases outside the gene matches. The CDR3 DNA reads as TGTGCCAGCAGCCCCTCTTGGACAGGGTTTTCTGGAAACACCATATATTTT. This codes for CASSPSWTGFSGNTIYF.

In regard to this clonotype: A read error is possible here, since a much larger clone lies one base away. The chain joins TRBV24-1 to TRBJ2-1; 10 nucleotides match TRBD2. CDR1 is KGHDR, CDR2 SFDVKD, per germline. The CDR3 totals 19 residues. With V trimmed by 0 bases and J by 0 bases, 7 bases remained unmatched. Written as DNA, the CDR3 is TGTGCCACCAGTGATTTGGTCCCGGAGCGGGGGGGCTCCTACAATGAGCAGTTCTTC. Its translation: CATSDLVPERGGSYNEQFF.

Many counts were recorded for this clonotype. The chain is built from TRBV7-9 and TRBJ1-2; D gene ambiguous. The CDR3 loop spans 14 amino acids. CDR1 is SEHNR, CDR2 FQNEAQ, per germline (reference sequence). With 5 bases removed from V and 0 bases from J, the gap between germline ends came to 10 bases. Here the CDR3 DNA reads TGTGCCAGCAGCGGTCAGTCAACTAACTATGGCTACACCTTC. This encodes CASSGQSTNYGYTF.

The rearrangement joins TRBV7-6 to TRBJ2-7; 8 bases line up with TRBD2. V shed 5 bases and J 3 bases; nucleotides not matched to a gene: 3. From germline, CDR1 is SGHVS and CDR2 FNYEAQ. The CDR3 loop spans 13 amino acids. CDR3 sequence (DNA): TGTGCCAGCAGCACACTAGCGGACTACGAGCAGTACTTC. It yields the protein CASSTLADYEQYF.

This clonotype was seen once. The chain carries TRBV2 and TRBJ1-1; TRBD1 might be the D (5 bases). The CDR3 has 15 amino acids. V gave up 0 bases and J gave up 4 bases, with 12 bases separating them. Germline V gene sequence: CDR1 SNHLY, CDR2 FYNNEI. The CDR3 DNA sequence: TGTGCCAGCAGTGAAGCTCCCAGGGATGGCACTGAAGCTTTCTTT. As protein: CASSEAPRDGTEAFF.

V usage is TRBV20-1 and J usage is TRBJ2-3; D perhaps matches TRBD1 (5 bases). The CDR3 sequence is 14 residues long. Germline CDR1 reads DFQATT; CDR2 reads SNEGSKA (reference sequence). Trimming left V 1 base short and J 6 bases short, with 14 bases between. CDR3 DNA sequence: TGCAGTGCTAGAGTACCCAATAAGGGGGATACGCAGTATTTT. Protein: CSARVPNKGDTQYF.

This clonotype came up many times. The chain recombines TRBV19 with TRBJ1-1; maybe TRBD1 (6 bases). The CDR3 spans 13 residues. The germline V gene has CDR1 LNHDA and CDR2 SQIVND (reference sequence). With 7 bases removed from V and 1 base from J, the gap between germline ends came to 10 bases. CDR3 in amino acids: CASNRRGNTEAFF. The DNA for the CDR3 is TGTGCCAGTAATCGCAGGGGGAACACTGAAGCTTTCTTT.

This sequence joins TRBV7-8 and TRBJ2-7, with 7 bases that match TRBD2. With V trimmed by 3 bases and J by 1 base, 3 bases remained unmatched. Germline CDR1 SGHVS, CDR2 FQNEAQ. The CDR3 has 14 residues. This chain's CDR3 is CASSLGTKSYEQYF. CDR3 sequence (DNA): TGTGCCAGCAGCTTGGGGACTAAGTCCTACGAGCAGTACTTC.

In its sample, this clonotype ranks as medium-sized. The chain has TRBV19 and TRBJ1-6; D is uncertain. Looked up from germline, CDR1 is LNHDA and CDR2 is SQIVND (reference sequence). This CDR3 is 13 amino acids long. V dropped 10 bases and J dropped 7 bases, with 14 bases sitting between them. The CDR3 coding sequence is TGTGCCACCCAGGTGGGCGGAAATTCACCCCTCCACTTT. It yields the protein CATQVGGNSPLHF.

This clonotype was recorded many times. The V gene is TRBV11-1, the J gene TRBJ1-5, with 7 bases fitting TRBD1. Per germline, CDR1 SGHAT and CDR2 FQDESV (reference sequence). Losses at the gene ends were 1 base for V and 1 base for J; bases not matched to a gene: 4. The CDR3 spans 16 residues. The CDR3 coding sequence is TGTGCCAGCAGCTTAGAACAGGGGCTAAGCAATCAGCCCCAGCATTTT. Its translation is CASSLEQGLSNQPQHF.

The gene calls are TRBV19 and TRBJ2-7; TRBD1 aligns across 11 bases. Trimming cost V 5 bases and J 6 bases; bases outside gene matches: 9. The CDR3 covers 15 residues. The germline V gene encodes CDR1 LNHDA and CDR2 SQIVND (reference sequence). The CDR3 DNA sequence: TGTGCCAGTAGTTCCCGGACAGGGGGCCGGTTCGAGCAGTACTTC. Protein: CASSSRTGGRFEQYF.

The rearrangement joins TRBV6-1 to TRBJ1-2; D perhaps matches TRBD1 (6 bases). The CDR3 has 12 amino acids. V lost 6 bases and J lost 4, with 9 bases in between. CDR1 and CDR2 from the germline V gene are MNHNS and SASEGT. CDR3 protein: CASSWTAYGYTF. The DNA for the CDR3 is TGTGCCAGCAGCTGGACAGCCTATGGCTACACCTTC.

This clonotype has a count of ten or more. This sequence joins TRBV4-1 and TRBJ2-3; no clear D gene. The CDR3 length is 15 residues. Germline-derived CDR1 and CDR2 are MGHRA and YSYEKL. V dropped 0 bases and J dropped 0 bases, with 7 bases sitting between them. CDR3 nucleotide sequence: TGCGCCAGCAGCCAAGAATTCTTGAGCACAGATACGCAGTATTTT. This encodes CASSQEFLSTDTQYF.

The genes are TRBV7-9 and TRBJ2-3, with a tentative D call TRBD1 (6 bases). Germline CDR1 and CDR2: SEHNR and FQNEAQ (reference sequence). Trimming removed 5 bases at V and 6 bases at J, with 9 bases between. CDR3 length: 12 residues. The CDR3 region is CASSHGGDTQYF. The CDR3, as DNA: TGTGCCAGCAGCCATGGGGGCGATACGCAGTATTTT.

The genes are TRBV10-3 and TRBJ2-7, with TRBD2 matching 10 bases. Germline CDR1 and CDR2: ENHRY and SYGVKD. With V trimmed by 2 bases and J by 5 bases, 6 bases remained unmatched. The CDR3 covers 15 residues. The CDR3 nucleotides read TGTGCCATCAGTGAGGAGAGGACTAGCGGTGACGAGCAGTACTTC. Its protein product is CAISEERTSGDEQYF.

The table lists this clonotype with many counts. This chain links TRBV7-9 with TRBJ1-2; D remains ambiguous. From germline, CDR1 is SEHNR and CDR2 FQNEAQ (reference sequence). This CDR3 is built from 13 residues. V was trimmed by 0 bases and J by 2 bases, leaving 4 bases between them. The CDR3 bases are TGTGCCAGCAGCTTAGCTTCCAACTATGGCTACACCTTC. Encoded protein: CASSLASNYGYTF.

The chain has TRBV10-2 and TRBJ2-7; 7 bases map to TRBD2. Germline V gene sequence: CDR1 WSHSY, CDR2 SAAADI. CDR3 size: 12 residues. The trim removed 9 bases at V and 3 bases at J, leaving 5 bases unmatched. In DNA form, the CDR3 reads TGCGCCAGTGTGAGCGGGAACTACGAGCAGTACTTC. It specifies CASVSGNYEQYF.

This clonotype has ten or more counts. The genes are TRBV10-3 and TRBJ2-5; TRBD2 agrees at 9 bases. The CDR3 consists of 17 residues. CDR1 is ENHRY and CDR2 is SYGVKD in the germline V gene. Germline trimming cut 3 bases from V and 1 base from J; bases unmatched to any gene: 9. CDR3 sequence reads: CAISDSIGGGAQETQYF. In DNA, the CDR3 is TGTGCCATCAGTGATTCGATCGGCGGGGGGGCCCAAGAGACCCAGTACTTC.

This chain connects TRBV6-2 or TRBV6-3 to TRBJ2-5, with TRBD1 matching 8 bases. J was trimmed by 4 bases and V by 2 bases; bases with no gene match: 3. Germline V gene sequence: CDR1 MNHEY, CDR2 SVGEGT. The CDR3 loop spans 14 amino acids. CDR3 loop: CASSYGDRSETQYF. DNA for the CDR3: TGTGCCAGCAGTTACGGGGACAGGTCAGAGACCCAGTACTTC.

This clonotype was counted ten times or more. The rearrangement uses TRBV7-9 and TRBJ2-2, with 11 bases lining up with TRBD2. CDR1 and CDR2 from the germline V gene are SEHNR and FQNEAQ (reference sequence). V dropped 5 bases and J dropped 13; count of bases not matched to a gene: 18. The CDR3 consists of 17 residues. The CDR3 loop is CASSPLPKIAGGPLLFF. The CDR3 region has the DNA TGTGCCAGCAGCCCGCTTCCCAAGATAGCGGGGGGGCCACTGCTGTTTTTT.

CDR3 amino acids: CSASGQVPYEQYF. The CDR3 DNA is TGCAGTGCTAGTGGGCAGGTTCCCTACGAGCAGTACTTC. The rearrangement joins TRBV20-1 to TRBJ2-7; D uncertain. V was shortened by 3 bases and J by 2 bases, with 11 bases between the two germline ends. The CDR3 consists of 13 residues. The germline V gene encodes CDR1 DFQATT and CDR2 SNEGSKA (reference sequence).

This clonotype has only a few counts. The rearrangement uses TRBV5-1 and TRBJ2-7, with D perhaps assigned TRBD1 or TRBD2 (5 bases each). V was pared by 4 bases and J by 0 bases, with 17 bases between. CDR1 and CDR2 (germline): SGHRS, YFSETQ. The CDR3 is 16 residues long. This CDR3 is CASSPTDGASSYEQYF. CDR3 coding DNA: TGCGCCAGCAGCCCAACAGACGGGGCTAGCTCCTACGAGCAGTACTTC.

This clonotype was seen ten or more times. The DNA for the CDR3 is TGTGCCAGCAGCTCATCGACAGGGAACTACGAGCAGTACTTC. Its translation is CASSSSTGNYEQYF. The V call is TRBV7-2, the J call TRBJ2-7; 7 bases match TRBD1. The ends lost 4 bases at V and 3 bases at J; junction bases unmatched: 6. Germline V gene data show CDR1 as SGHTA and CDR2 as FQGNSA. The CDR3 length is 14 residues.

V gene TRBV10-2 combines with J gene TRBJ2-1; 12 bases match TRBD2. The CDR3 consists of 16 residues. The germline gives CDR1 WSHSY, CDR2 SAAADI. V lost 6 bases to trimming and J lost 6 bases; unmatched junction nucleotides: 9. The CDR3 protein is CASRGRSSGGVNEQFF. Written as DNA, the CDR3 is TGCGCCAGCAGAGGTCGCTCTAGCGGGGGGGTCAATGAGCAGTTCTTC.

The chain employs TRBV19 and TRBJ1-1; D is possibly TRBD1 (5 bases). This CDR3 has 17 residues. Per the germline V gene, CDR1 is LNHDA and CDR2 is SQIVND (reference sequence). Trimming cost V 9 bases and J 0 bases, with 23 bases left between them. CDR3 nucleotide sequence: TGTGCCAGCTCGGCGACCCGGGACCGATTCATGAACACTGAAGCTTTCTTT. Its translation: CASSATRDRFMNTEAFF. Variable domain in full (rest from reference TRBV19 and TRBJ1-1): DGGITQSPKYLFRKEGQNVTLSCEQNLNHDAMYWYRQDPGQGLRLIYYSQIVNDFQKGDIAEGYSVSREKKESFPLTVTSAQKNPTAFYLCASSATRDRFMNTEAFFGQGTRLTVV.

This clonotype was seen only a few times. The gene calls are TRBV24-1 and TRBJ2-3; D not certain. Trimming cost V 1 base and J 0 bases, with 4 bases left between them. CDR3 size: 14 residues. Germline V gene data show CDR1 as KGHDR and CDR2 as SFDVKD. The CDR3 region has the DNA TGTGCCACCAGTGATTTTGGAAGCACAGATACGCAGTATTTT. Its protein product is CATSDFGSTDTQYF.

This clonotype was detected only once. A much larger clone is a single base away; this may be a read error. CDR3 loop: CASSLVGASPYNEQFF. The CDR3, as DNA: TGCGCCAGCAGCTTGGTGGGCGCAAGCCCCTACAATGAGCAGTTCTTC. V usage is TRBV5-1 and J usage is TRBJ2-1; D unclear. This CDR3 is built from 16 residues. Trimming shortened V by 0 bases and J by 2 bases, and 12 bases separated the two germline ends. The germline V gene has CDR1 SGHRS and CDR2 YFSETQ.